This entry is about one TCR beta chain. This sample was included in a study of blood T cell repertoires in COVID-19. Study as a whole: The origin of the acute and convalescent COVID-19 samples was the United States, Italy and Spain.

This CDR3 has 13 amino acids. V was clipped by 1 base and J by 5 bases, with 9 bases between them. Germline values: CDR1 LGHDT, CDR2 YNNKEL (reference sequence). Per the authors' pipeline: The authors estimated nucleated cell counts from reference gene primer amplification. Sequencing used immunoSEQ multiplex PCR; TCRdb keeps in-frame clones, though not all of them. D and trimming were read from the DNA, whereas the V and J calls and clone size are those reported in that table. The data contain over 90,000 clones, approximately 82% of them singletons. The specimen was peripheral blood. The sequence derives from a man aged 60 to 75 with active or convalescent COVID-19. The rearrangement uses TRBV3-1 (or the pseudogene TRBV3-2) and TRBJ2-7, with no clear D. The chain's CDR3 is CASSQGGRNEQYF. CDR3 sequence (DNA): TGTGCCAGCAGCCAAGGTGGCAGGAACGAGCAGTACTTC.